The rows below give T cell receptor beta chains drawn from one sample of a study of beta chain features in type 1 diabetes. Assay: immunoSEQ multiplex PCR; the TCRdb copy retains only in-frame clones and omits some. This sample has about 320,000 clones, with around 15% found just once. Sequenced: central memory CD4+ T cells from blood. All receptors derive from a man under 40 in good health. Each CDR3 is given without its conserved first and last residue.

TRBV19 ASNSKVGGELF
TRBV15 ATRQGGGGYT
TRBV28 ASSPDTLNTEAF
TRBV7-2 ASSPWTRADNEQF
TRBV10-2 ATLAGEHNEQF
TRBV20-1 SASKGETQY
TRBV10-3 AISEGGTDTQY
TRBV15 ATSNTGLARDTQY
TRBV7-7 ASSLPGAEAF
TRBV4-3 ASSQDGHPGNTIY
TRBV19 ASSKAALVDEQF
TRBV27 ASSLDAHNEKLF
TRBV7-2 ASSPPEANYGYT
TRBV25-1 ASRDGHSPLH
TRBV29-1 SVASSSDAEAF
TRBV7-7 ASSPGTINEQF
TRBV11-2 ASSLVGGPAKNIQY
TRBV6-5 ASSYSWGRESYGYT
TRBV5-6 ASSADRGETQY
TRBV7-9 ASSSRDNYEQY
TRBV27 ASRGREGTVGYT
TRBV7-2 ASRPGTGYFSEQF
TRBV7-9 ASSLSMDTQY
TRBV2 ASSEALNEKLF
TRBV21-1 ASREVGYT
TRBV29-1 SVEENSGNLNEQF
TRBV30 AWSPGRASNQPQH
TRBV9 ASSTRTGASTDTQY
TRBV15 ATSKDTSSTDTQY
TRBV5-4 ASSQDQLETQY
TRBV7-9 ASSLETSRFQETQY
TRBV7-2 ASSSQGADQPQH
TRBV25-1 ASSRDGHYGYT
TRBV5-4 ASRASPTGLNLGAETQY
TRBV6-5 ASSYSSGQGGGYT
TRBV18 ASSPDFNGPSTQPQH
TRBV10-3 AISESRDRPDYGYT
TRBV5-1 ASSSITRGGVRNEQF
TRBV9 ASSGRGASTGELF
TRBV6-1 ASSTGPGDTQY
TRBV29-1 SEGSGYGYT
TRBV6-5 ASSDRNTGELF
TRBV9 ASSAGPRGYT
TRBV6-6 AISVRGDYGYT
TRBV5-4 ASSSGTLGEQF
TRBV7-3 ASSHGQGNTIY
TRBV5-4 ASRAEDGYT